One sample yielded the 23 T cell receptor beta chains listed below, sequenced in a study of human T cells and chemical hapten exposure. Time point given: pre-sensitization, week 0. As to treatment: therapeutic diphenylcyclopropenone sensitization with weekly scalp DPC. TCRdb reprocessed the RACE reads via MiXCR and lists one record per CDR3 protein. The sample lists roughly 100,000 distinct CDR3 sequences, 10% to 15% occurring once. The sample was whole blood, taken in connection with sensitization to the hapten diphenylcyclopropenone (DPC). The receptors were sampled from a woman aged 50 to 65 with alopecia areata. Some clones in this sample may be carry-over from other donors' samples.

This chain connects TRBV6-2 or TRBV6-3 to TRBJ2-5, with 9 bases lining up with TRBD2. V shed 2 bases, J shed 3 bases, and the junction held 4 bases outside the gene matches. The CDR3 length is 15 residues. From germline, CDR1 is MNHEY and CDR2 SVGEGT. This CDR3 reads CASSYPTSGKETQYF. The DNA for the CDR3 is TGTGCCAGCAGTTACCCGACTAGCGGAAAAGAGACCCAGTACTTC.

This clonotype appeared a few times. V is TRBV3-1 and J is TRBJ1-2, with no clear D. V was pared by 4 bases and J by 0 bases, with 12 bases between. CDR1 is LGHDT and CDR2 is YNNKEL in the germline V gene (reference sequence). There are 15 residues in the CDR3. The CDR3 loop is CASSPRSSANYGYTF. The CDR3 DNA follows: TGTGCCAGCAGCCCAAGAAGCTCAGCTAACTATGGCTACACCTTC.

The genes are TRBV7-9 and TRBJ1-1; D gene ambiguous. V was clipped by 1 base and J by 6 bases, with 12 bases between them. CDR3 length equals 14 residues. Germline lookup yields CDR1 SEHNR and CDR2 FQNEAQ (reference sequence). Here the CDR3 DNA reads TGTGCCAGCAGCTTAGAGGACGCCAGGTCTGAAGCTTTCTTT. Translating gives CASSLEDARSEAFF. The whole variable domain, remainder taken from reference TRBV7-9 and TRBJ1-1, is DTGVSQNPRHKITKRGQNVTFRCDPISEHNRLYWYRQTLGQGPEFLTYFQNEAQLEKSRLLSDRFSAERPKGSFSTLEIQRTEQGDSAMYLCASSLEDARSEAFFGQGTRLTVV.

This sequence joins TRBV6-6 and TRBJ2-5; a possible D gene is TRBD1 (5 bases). V was shortened by 2 bases and J by 2 bases, with 21 bases between the two germline ends. The CDR3 covers 18 residues. Germline lookup yields CDR1 MNHNY and CDR2 SVGAGI (reference sequence). The CDR3 loop reads CASSYTLFQGGEQETQYF. CDR3 in DNA: TGTGCCAGCAGTTACACCCTTTTTCAGGGTGGGGAACAAGAGACCCAGTACTTC.

The V and J genes are TRBV6-6 and TRBJ2-1; TRBD1 agrees at 7 bases. The junction had 18 bases not matched to a gene; V was cut back by 10 bases and J by 0 bases. The CDR3 sequence is 18 residues long. Per germline, CDR1 MNHNY and CDR2 SVGAGI (reference sequence). The CDR3 spells CATKMRGPVLSSYNEQFF. The CDR3 DNA is TGTGCCACCAAAATGAGGGGGCCCGTTCTCAGCTCCTACAATGAGCAGTTCTTC.

This clonotype was counted at least ten times. This sequence joins TRBV10-2 and TRBJ1-1; D uncertain. Germline V CDR1 and CDR2: WSHSY, SAAADI. CDR3 length equals 14 residues. Trimming pared 3 bases from V and 2 bases from J, leaving 10 bases between. The CDR3: CASSDGHTNTEAFF. The CDR3 coding sequence is TGCGCCAGCAGTGATGGGCACACCAACACTGAAGCTTTCTTT.

J is TRBJ2-1 and V is TRBV5-1, with D hard to call. Germline CDR1 reads SGHRS; CDR2 reads YFSETQ. V shed 4 bases and J shed 4 bases, with 9 bases lying between them. The CDR3 is made up of 13 amino acids. The DNA for the CDR3 is TGCGCCAGCAGCCTTGACGGATACAATGAGCAGTTCTTC. It translates to CASSLDGYNEQFF.

The chain links TRBV6-1 to TRBJ2-1; D is unresolved. V lost 6 bases to trimming and J lost 7 bases, with 13 bases between them. The length of the CDR3 is 13 residues. Germline V gives CDR1 MNHNS, CDR2 SASEGT. CDR3 nucleotide sequence: TGTGCCAGCAGGCCCGGTGTGGGAAATGAGCAGTTCTTC. Translated: CASRPGVGNEQFF.

This clonotype occurred a few times. V usage is TRBV2 and J usage is TRBJ2-3; D unresolved. V lost 5 bases and J 0 bases, leaving 9 bases between the germline ends. CDR1 and CDR2 from the germline V gene are SNHLY and FYNNEI. This CDR3 comprises 14 residues. For the CDR3, the DNA is TGTGCCAGCAGTATTTCCCGTAGCACAGATACGCAGTATTTT. The encoded protein is CASSISRSTDTQYF.

This clonotype occurred many times. J is TRBJ2-2 and V is TRBV12-3 or TRBV12-4; 9 bases align to TRBD2. The CDR3 totals 15 residues. Trimming took 3 bases from V and 6 from J; bases not matched to a gene: 5. The CDR3 nucleotides are TGTGCCAGCAGTTTGGGTAGCGGGAGTTCCGGGGAGCTGTTTTTT. This sequence encodes CASSLGSGSSGELFF.

There are many counts of this clonotype. V gene TRBV19 combines with J gene TRBJ2-3, with D possibly TRBD2 on 5 matching bases. Germline CDR1 is LNHDA and CDR2 is SQIVND (reference sequence). Trimming shortened V by 4 bases and J by 3 bases, and 14 bases separated the two germline ends. The CDR3 is made up of 15 amino acids. The CDR3 DNA sequence: TGTGCCAGTAGTAAGGGATGGGGAGAAACAGATACGCAGTATTTT. It specifies CASSKGWGETDTQYF.

In its sample, this clonotype was seen many times. The chain has TRBV12-5 and TRBJ2-5; the match to TRBD1 covers 9 bases. The CDR3 consists of 14 residues. V was pared by 1 base and J by 4 bases, with 1 base of the junction left unmatched. Germline CDR1 LGHNT, CDR2 FRNRAP. CDR3 amino acids: CASGLDRGLETQYF. The CDR3 region has the DNA TGTGCTAGTGGTTTGGACAGGGGGCTAGAGACCCAGTACTTC.

This clonotype has more than one count but fewer than ten. The rearrangement links TRBV4-3 to TRBJ1-2; D is undetermined. CDR1 and CDR2 from the germline V gene are LGHNA and YSLEER. The V and J ends lost 0 bases and 2 bases respectively, with 10 bases between them. The CDR3 has 15 amino acids. CDR3 DNA sequence: TGCGCCAGCAGCCAAGATTTGGGAGAGAACTATGGCTACACCTTC. Residues: CASSQDLGENYGYTF.

The chain is built from TRBV20-1 and TRBJ1-5; D ambiguous. The CDR3 length is 12 residues. Germline lookup yields CDR1 DFQATT and CDR2 SNEGSKA (reference sequence). V dropped 5 bases and J dropped 7 bases, with 12 bases sitting between them. The CDR3 reads CSAGEGVQPQHF. Here the CDR3 DNA reads TGCAGTGCTGGGGAGGGAGTCCAGCCCCAGCATTTT.

The chain combines TRBV5-1 with TRBJ1-2; no reliable D call. Trimming shortened V by 0 bases and J by 2 bases, and 5 bases separated the two germline ends. The CDR3 spans 13 residues. CDR1 and CDR2 (germline): SGHRS, YFSETQ. Here the CDR3 reads CASSLDENYGYTF. CDR3 sequence (DNA): TGCGCCAGCAGCTTGGACGAAAACTATGGCTACACCTTC.

V gene TRBV7-9 combines with J gene TRBJ1-6, with D uncertain. In germline, CDR1 is SEHNR, CDR2 FQNEAQ (reference sequence). The CDR3 sequence is 14 residues long. Trimming took off 2 bases at V and 7 bases at J, with 9 bases between the two ends. Written as DNA, the CDR3 is TGTGCCAGCAGCTTACCCCCGGCCAATTCACCCCTCCACTTT. This encodes CASSLPPANSPLHF. Together with reference TRBV7-9 and TRBJ1-6, the CDR3 gives the full variable domain: DTGVSQNPRHKITKRGQNVTFRCDPISEHNRLYWYRQTLGQGPEFLTYFQNEAQLEKSRLLSDRFSAERPKGSFSTLEIQRTEQGDSAMYLCASSLPPANSPLHFGNGTRLTVT.

This clonotype showed up many times. V and J are TRBV28 and TRBJ2-2; 10 nucleotides agree with TRBD1. From germline, CDR1 is MDHEN and CDR2 SYDVKM. The CDR3 is made up of 15 amino acids. The J segment lost 5 bases and the V segment lost 10 bases, leaving 10 bases of the junction unmatched. In DNA, the CDR3 is TGTGCCACCTTTGAGGGGACAGGGGTGACCGGGGAGCTGTTTTTT. It yields the protein CATFEGTGVTGELFF.

This clonotype has a handful of counts. The rearrangement links TRBV14 to TRBJ1-3; 7 nucleotides align to TRBD1. With 4 bases clipped from V and 2 bases from J, the junction kept 8 bases outside the gene matches. Germline assignment: CDR1 SGHDN and CDR2 FVKESK. This CDR3 has 16 amino acids. CDR3 in amino acids: CASSPLAGTAGNTIYF. The DNA for the CDR3 is TGTGCCAGCAGCCCCTTGGCCGGGACAGCTGGAAACACCATATATTTT. Looking up the rest from reference TRBV14 and TRBJ1-3 gives the full variable domain: EAGVTQFPSHSVIEKGQTVTLRCDPISGHDNLYWYRRVMGKEIKFLLHFVKESKQDESGMPNNRFLAERTGGTYSTLKVQPAELEDSGVYFCASSPLAGTAGNTIYFGEGSWLTVV.

V gene TRBV6-5 combines with J gene TRBJ1-2, with D perhaps TRBD1 (6 bases). V was pared by 8 bases and J by 3 bases, with 16 bases between. The CDR3 has 14 amino acids. Germline assignment: CDR1 MNHEY and CDR2 SVGAGI. The CDR3 loop is CASRSGQMYYGYTF. CDR3 in DNA: TGTGCCAGCCGATCAGGACAGATGTACTATGGCTACACCTTC.

This clonotype occurred many times. This chain's CDR3 is CSARDRASGMADTQYF. CDR3 DNA: TGCAGTGCTAGAGATAGGGCTAGCGGGATGGCAGATACGCAGTATTTT. The rearrangement uses TRBV20-1 and TRBJ2-3; 9 bases fit TRBD2. The CDR3 runs 16 residues. V shed 0 bases and J 4 bases; nucleotides not matched to a gene: 8. Germline CDR1 and CDR2: DFQATT and SNEGSKA (reference sequence).

This clonotype was counted only a few times. The chain has TRBV20-1 and TRBJ2-1; the D is unclear. V lost 6 bases and J lost 0, with 9 bases in between. The CDR3 is 13 amino acids. Per the germline V gene, CDR1 is DFQATT and CDR2 is SNEGSKA (reference sequence). The CDR3 DNA reads TGCAGTGCAAGTCCGCCCTCCTACAATGAGCAGTTCTTC. Amino acids: CSASPPSYNEQFF.

This clonotype has only a few counts. The gene calls are TRBV29-1 and TRBJ2-3; the match to TRBD1 covers 7 bases. The germline V gene has CDR1 SQVTM and CDR2 ANQGSEA. The CDR3 contains 17 residues. Trimming cost V 0 bases and J 2 bases; bases outside gene matches: 11. CDR3 nucleotide sequence: TGCAGCGTTGAAGATCCCCGTCCGGGACAGTACACAGATACGCAGTATTTT. It translates to CSVEDPRPGQYTDTQYF.

This clonotype has a handful of counts. V gene TRBV5-1 combines with J gene TRBJ1-1; 9 positions agree with TRBD1. The length of the CDR3 is 14 residues. V lost 3 bases to trimming and J lost 4 bases; unmatched junction nucleotides: 4. Germline V gives CDR1 SGHRS, CDR2 YFSETQ. CDR3 sequence (DNA): TGCGCCAGCAGCTGGACAGGGGCGTCCACTGAAGCTTTCTTT. Amino acid sequence: CASSWTGASTEAFF.